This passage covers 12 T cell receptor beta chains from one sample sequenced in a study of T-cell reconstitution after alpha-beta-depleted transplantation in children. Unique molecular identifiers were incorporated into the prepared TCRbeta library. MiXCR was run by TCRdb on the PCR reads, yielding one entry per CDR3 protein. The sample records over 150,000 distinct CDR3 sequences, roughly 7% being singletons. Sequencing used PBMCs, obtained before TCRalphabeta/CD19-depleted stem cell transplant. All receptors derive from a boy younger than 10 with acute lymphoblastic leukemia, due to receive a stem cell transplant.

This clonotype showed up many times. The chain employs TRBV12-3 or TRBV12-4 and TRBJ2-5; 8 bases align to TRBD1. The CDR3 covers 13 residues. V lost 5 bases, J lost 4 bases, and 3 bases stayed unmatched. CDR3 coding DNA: TGTGCCAGCAGTGTACAGGGGGGAGAGACCCAGTACTTC. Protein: CASSVQGGETQYF.

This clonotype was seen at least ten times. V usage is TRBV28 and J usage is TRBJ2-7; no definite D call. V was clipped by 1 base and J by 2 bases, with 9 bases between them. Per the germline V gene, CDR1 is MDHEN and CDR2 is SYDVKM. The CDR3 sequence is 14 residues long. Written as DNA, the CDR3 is TGTGCCAGCAGTTTATTGCGCAGAACCTACGAGCAGTACTTC. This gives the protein CASSLLRRTYEQYF.

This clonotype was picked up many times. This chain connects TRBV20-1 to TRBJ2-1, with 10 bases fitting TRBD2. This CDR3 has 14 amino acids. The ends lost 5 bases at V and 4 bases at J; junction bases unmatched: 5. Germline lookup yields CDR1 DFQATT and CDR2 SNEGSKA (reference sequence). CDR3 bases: TGCAGTGCTTGGACTAGCGGCTTTTACAATGAGCAGTTCTTC. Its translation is CSAWTSGFYNEQFF.

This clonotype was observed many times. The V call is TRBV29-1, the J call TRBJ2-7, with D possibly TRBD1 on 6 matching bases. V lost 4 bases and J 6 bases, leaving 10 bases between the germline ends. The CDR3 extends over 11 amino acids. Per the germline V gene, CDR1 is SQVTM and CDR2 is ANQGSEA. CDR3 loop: CSVGSGVEQYF. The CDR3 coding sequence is TGCAGCGTTGGTTCAGGGGTCGAGCAGTACTTC.

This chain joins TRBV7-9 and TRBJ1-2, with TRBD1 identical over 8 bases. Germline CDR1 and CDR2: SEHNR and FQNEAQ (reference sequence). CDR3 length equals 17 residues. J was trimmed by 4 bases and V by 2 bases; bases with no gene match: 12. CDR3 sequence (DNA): TGTGCCAGCAGCTTAACTCAGGGGGCAGATGGCTCCTATGGCTACACCTTC. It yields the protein CASSLTQGADGSYGYTF.

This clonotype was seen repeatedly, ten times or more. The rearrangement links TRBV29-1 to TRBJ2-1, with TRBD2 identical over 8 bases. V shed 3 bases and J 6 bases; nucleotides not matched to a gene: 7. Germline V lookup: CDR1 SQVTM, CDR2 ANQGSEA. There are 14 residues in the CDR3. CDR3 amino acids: CSVDGGAEGNEQFF. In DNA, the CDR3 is TGCAGCGTTGACGGGGGGGCCGAGGGCAATGAGCAGTTCTTC.

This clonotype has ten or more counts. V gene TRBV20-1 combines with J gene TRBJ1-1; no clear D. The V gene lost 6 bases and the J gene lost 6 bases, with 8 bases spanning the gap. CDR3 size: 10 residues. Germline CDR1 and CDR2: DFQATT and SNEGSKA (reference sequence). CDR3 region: CSASGPEAFF. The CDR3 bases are TGCAGTGCCTCGGGTCCTGAAGCTTTCTTT.

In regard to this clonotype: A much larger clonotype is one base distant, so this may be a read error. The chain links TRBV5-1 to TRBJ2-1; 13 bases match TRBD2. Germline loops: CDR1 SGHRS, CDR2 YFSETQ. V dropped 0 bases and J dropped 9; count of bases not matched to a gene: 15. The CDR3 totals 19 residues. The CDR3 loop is CASSLGQLRLAGGRGEQFF. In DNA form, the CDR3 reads TGCGCCAGCAGCTTGGGACAACTTAGACTAGCGGGAGGAAGGGGTGAGCAGTTCTTC.

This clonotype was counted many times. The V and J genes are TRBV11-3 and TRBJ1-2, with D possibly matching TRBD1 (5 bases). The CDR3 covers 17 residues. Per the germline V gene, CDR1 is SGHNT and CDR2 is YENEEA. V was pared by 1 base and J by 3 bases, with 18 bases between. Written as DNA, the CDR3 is TGTGCCAGCAGCTTAGCCCAATTAGGGGATGAGCACTATGGCTACACCTTC. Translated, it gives CASSLAQLGDEHYGYTF.

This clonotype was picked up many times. CDR3 loop: CASTKDSVGELFF. As DNA, the CDR3 is TGTGCCAGCACCAAGGATAGCGTCGGGGAGCTGTTTTTT. This chain uses TRBV6-2 or TRBV6-3 with TRBJ2-2; perhaps TRBD2 as D (5 bases). V lost 7 bases and J 7 bases, leaving 13 bases between the germline ends. In germline, CDR1 is MNHEY, CDR2 SVGEGT. There are 13 residues in the CDR3.

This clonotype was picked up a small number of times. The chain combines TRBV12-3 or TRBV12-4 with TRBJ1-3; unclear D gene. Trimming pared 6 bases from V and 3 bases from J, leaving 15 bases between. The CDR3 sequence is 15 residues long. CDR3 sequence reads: CASSEVEVFGNTIYF. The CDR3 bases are TGTGCCAGCAGCGAGGTTGAGGTCTTTGGAAACACCATATATTTT.

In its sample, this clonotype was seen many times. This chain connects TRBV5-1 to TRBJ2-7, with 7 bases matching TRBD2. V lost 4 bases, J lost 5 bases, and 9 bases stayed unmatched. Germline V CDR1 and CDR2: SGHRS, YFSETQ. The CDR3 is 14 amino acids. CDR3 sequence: CASSRLRENDEQYF. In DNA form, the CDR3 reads TGCGCCAGCAGCAGGCTGCGGGAGAACGACGAGCAGTACTTC.